The entry below gives a single TCR beta chain sequence along with its context. Its antigen is not identified. CDR1 KGHSH and CDR2 LQKENI come from the germline V gene. The CDR3 has 12 amino acids. Trimming shortened V by 5 bases and J by 7 bases, and 11 bases separated the two germline ends. Time point of the sample: identical approximately nine-day culture without peptide (control). Seven ELISpot-reactive neoantigen peptides each drove a roughly 9-day in vitro stimulation. This sample is drawn from a study of PD-1 blockade in mismatch repair-deficient tumors. The repertoire was sequenced with immunoSEQ multiplex PCR; TCRdb's copy has only in-frame clones and lacks some. The sample records around 13,000 clones, 80% to 90% being singletons. General study findings and limits: Rapid post-treatment expansion, then contraction, generally preceding radiologic response, marked tumor-resident clones.

This TCR derives from an adult with mismatch repair-deficient cancer. The V and J genes are TRBV18 and TRBJ1-1; D ambiguous. This specimen consisted of cells cultured in vitro, obtained from a patient treated with pembrolizumab. The CDR3 nucleotides are TGTGCCAGCTCAGGGGAAGCGGTTGAAGCTTTCTTT. Protein sequence: CASSGEAVEAFF.